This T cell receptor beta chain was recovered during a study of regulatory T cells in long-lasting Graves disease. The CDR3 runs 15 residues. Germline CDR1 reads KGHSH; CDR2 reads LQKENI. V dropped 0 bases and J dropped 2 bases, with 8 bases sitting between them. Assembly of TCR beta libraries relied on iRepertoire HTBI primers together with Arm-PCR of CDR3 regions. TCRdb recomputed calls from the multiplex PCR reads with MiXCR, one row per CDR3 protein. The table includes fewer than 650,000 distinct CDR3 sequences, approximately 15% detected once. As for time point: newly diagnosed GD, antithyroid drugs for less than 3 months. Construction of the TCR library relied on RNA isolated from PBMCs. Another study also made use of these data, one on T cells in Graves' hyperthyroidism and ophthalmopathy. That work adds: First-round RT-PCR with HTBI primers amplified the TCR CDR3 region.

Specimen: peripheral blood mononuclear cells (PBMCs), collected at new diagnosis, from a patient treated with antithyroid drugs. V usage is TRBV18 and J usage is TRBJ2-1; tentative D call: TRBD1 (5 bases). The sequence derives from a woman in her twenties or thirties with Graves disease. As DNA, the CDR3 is TGTGCCAGCTCACCACCTGGGGCTCCCTACAATGAGCAGTTCTTC. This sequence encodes CASSPPGAPYNEQFF. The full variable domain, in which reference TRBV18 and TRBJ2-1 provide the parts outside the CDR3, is NAGVMQNPRHLVRRRGQEARLRCSPMKGHSHVYWYRQLPEEGLKFMVYLQKENIIDESGMPKERFSAEFPKEGPSILRIQQVVRGDSAAYFCASSPPGAPYNEQFFGPGTRLTVL.